The 28 T cell receptor beta chains below all came from one sample that was sequenced in a study of cytomegalovirus exposure and HLA in healthy donors. Primers for the PCR totalled 60 Vbeta and 13 Jbeta. Profiling relied on immunoSEQ multiplex PCR, and the TCRdb table lists in-frame clones only, not all of them. In the table there are approximately 120,000 clones, about 79% of which are singletons. The sample was PBMCs. The receptors were gathered from a human donor in good health.

The chain joins TRBV2 to TRBJ1-4; 10 bases are a match to TRBD1. Germline V gene data show CDR1 as SNHLY and CDR2 as FYNNEI. The junction had 10 bases not matched to a gene; V was cut back by 8 bases and J by 7 bases. The CDR3 runs 15 residues. For the CDR3, the DNA is TGTGCCAGCGGGGGACAGGGGCTACAGGGTGAAAAACTGTTTTTT. Its translation: CASGGQGLQGEKLFF. Based on the CDR3 plus reference TRBV2 and TRBJ1-4, the full variable domain is EPEVTQTPSHQVTQMGQEVILRCVPISNHLYFYWYRQILGQKVEFLVSFYNNEISEKSEIFDDQFSVERPDGSNFTLKIRSTKLEDSAMYFCASGGQGLQGEKLFFGSGTQLSVL.

The gene calls are TRBV7-9 and TRBJ2-2; a possible D gene is TRBD2 (6 bases). The CDR3 contains 17 residues. Trimming cost V 1 base and J 3 bases, with 15 bases left between them. Germline CDR1 reads SEHNR; CDR2 reads FQNEAQ (reference sequence). CDR3 nucleotides: TGTGCCAGCAGCTTAGGAGCCAGTGGAGGGGACACCGGGGAGCTGTTTTTT. This gives the protein CASSLGASGGDTGELFF. Together with reference TRBV7-9 and TRBJ2-2, the CDR3 gives the full variable domain: DTGVSQNPRHKITKRGQNVTFRCDPISEHNRLYWYRQTLGQGPEFLTYFQNEAQLEKSRLLSDRFSAERPKGSFSTLEIQRTEQGDSAMYLCASSLGASGGDTGELFFGEGSRLTVL.

The V and J genes are TRBV7-8 and TRBJ1-3, with D maybe TRBD1 (6 bases). CDR1 is SGHVS, CDR2 FQNEAQ, per germline. The length of the CDR3 is 15 residues. The V end was cut by 8 bases, the J end by 2 bases, with 16 bases between. CDR3 DNA sequence: TGTGCCAGCTCCTCGAAGGGGGGGACTGGAAACACCATATATTTT. Its translation is CASSSKGGTGNTIYF. The whole variable domain, remainder taken from reference TRBV7-8 and TRBJ1-3, is GAGVSQSPRYKVAKRGQDVALRCDPISGHVSLFWYQQALGQGPEFLTYFQNEAQLDKSGLPSDRFFAERPEGSVSTLKIQRTQQEDSAVYLCASSSKGGTGNTIYFGEGSWLTVV.

This clone showed up just a few times. The gene calls are TRBV2 and TRBJ2-1, with TRBD2 identical over 8 bases. CDR1 and CDR2 (germline): SNHLY, FYNNEI. The CDR3 contains 15 residues. V lost 4 bases to trimming and J lost 2 bases; unmatched junction nucleotides: 4. CDR3 sequence: CASSGTSGTYNEQFF. CDR3 nucleotide sequence: TGTGCCAGCAGTGGAACTAGCGGAACCTACAATGAGCAGTTCTTC.

This clone was picked up many times. The V and J genes are TRBV5-1 and TRBJ2-1, with D possibly being TRBD1 (5 bases). V dropped 6 bases and J dropped 0 bases, with 10 bases sitting between them. From germline, CDR1 is SGHRS and CDR2 YFSETQ. The CDR3 consists of 14 residues. In nucleotides, the CDR3 is TGCGCCAGCACCGACAGCAGCTCCTACAATGAGCAGTTCTTC. Residues: CASTDSSSYNEQFF.

The V and J genes are TRBV27 and TRBJ2-7; 11 bases line up with TRBD2. The CDR3 extends over 15 amino acids. Germline V gene sequence: CDR1 MNHEY, CDR2 SMNVEV (reference sequence). The junction had 4 bases not matched to a gene; V was cut back by 6 bases and J by 0 bases. This chain's CDR3 is CASRGLAGDSYEQYF. DNA of the CDR3: TGTGCCAGCAGAGGACTAGCGGGCGACTCCTACGAGCAGTACTTC.

This chain uses TRBV1 with TRBJ2-5; TRBD2 reflects the table's D call only, with no check against the DNA. TRBV1 is marked as a pseudogene. CDR3 size: 18 residues. As DNA, the CDR3 is TGCACCAGCAGCCAAGAAGGTTTTGGCGGGAGGGCCGGGGAGACCCAGTACTTC. Protein: CTSSQEGFGGRAGETQYF.

This clone showed up just once. The V call is TRBV5-4, the J call TRBJ2-7, with 7 nucleotides matching TRBD1. After removal of 3 bases from V and 11 bases from J, the junction contained 11 bases not matched to a gene. Germline V gives CDR1 SGHNT, CDR2 YYREEE (reference sequence). The CDR3 has 13 amino acids. CDR3 sequence: CASSSYIGQEEYF. The CDR3 DNA sequence: TGTGCCAGCAGCTCCTATATTGGACAGGAGGAGTACTTC.

As regards this clone: Sequence at one end of the junction differs from germline and may be a read error. The chain joins TRBV5-1 to TRBJ1-1; 11 bases are a match to TRBD1. Germline CDR1 and CDR2: SGHRS and YFSETQ. The CDR3 totals 17 residues. The CDR3 DNA is TGCGCCAGCAGCATAATGGGACAGGGGGTGCGGAACGCTGAAGCTTTCTTT. Encoded protein: CASSIMGQGVRNAEAFF.

The J gene is TRBJ2-5, the V gene TRBV5-1; a weak D match, TRBD2 (5 bases). This CDR3 is 13 amino acids long. Trimming took 4 bases from V and 5 from J, leaving 12 bases between them. CDR1 SGHRS and CDR2 YFSETQ come from the germline V gene. The CDR3 bases are TGCGCCAGCAGCAGAGGAGGTCGGGAGACCCAGTACTTC. It translates to CASSRGGRETQYF. Drawing the rest from reference TRBV5-1 and TRBJ2-5, the complete variable domain is KAGVTQTPRYLIKTRGQQVTLSCSPISGHRSVSWYQQTPGQGLQFLFEYFSETQRNKGNFPGRFSGRQFSNSRSEMNVSTLELGDSALYLCASSRGGRETQYFGPGTRLLVL.

The chain has TRBV6-5 and TRBJ1-5; D unresolved. Germline V CDR1 and CDR2: MNHEY, SVGAGI. The CDR3 is made up of 14 amino acids. Trimming cost V 4 bases and J 3 bases, with 10 bases left between them. DNA of the CDR3: TGTGCCAGCAGTTTAAATCAGGCCAATCAGCCCCAGCATTTT. Protein sequence: CASSLNQANQPQHF.

CDR3 nucleotide sequence: TGTGCCAGCGGGACAGGCAGCTATAATTCACCCCTCCACTTT. The encoded protein is CASGTGSYNSPLHF. The chain links TRBV11-2 to TRBJ1-6, with 8 bases matching TRBD1. This CDR3 has 14 amino acids. CDR1 and CDR2 from the germline V gene are SGHAT and FQNNGV. V dropped 8 bases and J dropped 3; count of bases not matched to a gene: 3.

J is TRBJ2-1 and V is TRBV6-5; tentatively, D is TRBD2 (5 bases). This CDR3 is 14 amino acids long. CDR1 is MNHEY, CDR2 SVGAGI, per germline. V was clipped by 2 bases and J by 7 bases, with 12 bases between them. CDR3 in amino acids: CASSYPARENEQFF. CDR3 coding DNA: TGTGCCAGCAGTTACCCCGCTAGGGAGAATGAGCAGTTCTTC.

V gene TRBV10-3 combines with J gene TRBJ2-3; weak D call: TRBD2 (6 bases). The length of the CDR3 is 15 residues. With 0 bases removed from V and 6 bases from J, the gap between germline ends came to 13 bases. CDR1 is ENHRY and CDR2 is SYGVKD in the germline V gene. The CDR3 sequence: CAISESGGARDTQYF. CDR3 coding DNA: TGTGCCATCAGTGAGTCTGGCGGGGCCCGGGATACGCAGTATTTT.

The V call is TRBV10-3, the J call TRBJ1-5; TRBD1 might be the D (5 bases). In germline, CDR1 is ENHRY, CDR2 SYGVKD. The V end was cut by 3 bases, the J end by 5 bases, with 14 bases between. This CDR3 contains 15 residues. CDR3 DNA sequence: TGTGCCATCAGTGACTCTGGGGCAAGAGATCAGCCCCAGCATTTT. Residues: CAISDSGARDQPQHF.

V and J are TRBV5-1 and TRBJ2-3; D is ambiguous. The V end lost 3 bases, the J end lost 2 bases, and 10 bases lay between the germline ends. Germline assignment: CDR1 SGHRS and CDR2 YFSETQ. The CDR3 sequence is 14 residues long. The CDR3, as DNA: TGCGCCAGCAGCTCCCTCCAACTCACAGATACGCAGTATTTT. Protein: CASSSLQLTDTQYF.

This chain joins TRBV27 and TRBJ1-2; TRBD1 is a possible D gene (6 bases). CDR3 length equals 13 residues. Germline lookup yields CDR1 MNHEY and CDR2 SMNVEV (reference sequence). V lost 3 bases and J 7 bases, leaving 12 bases between the germline ends. Here the CDR3 reads CASSLSQGFGYTF. The CDR3 DNA is TGTGCCAGCAGTTTGAGCCAGGGGTTTGGCTACACCTTC.

This clone occurred a few times. The chain couples TRBV7-9 to TRBJ2-1, with a weak D call TRBD2 (6 bases). The CDR3 is 18 residues long. The germline V gene encodes CDR1 SEHNR and CDR2 FQNEAQ (reference sequence). V was clipped by 0 bases and J by 8 bases, with 23 bases between them. This CDR3 reads CASSLARPGVRRADEQFF. CDR3 in DNA: TGTGCCAGCAGCTTAGCGCGACCGGGGGTCCGCCGGGCCGATGAGCAGTTCTTC.

This rearrangement joins TRBV27 to TRBJ1-6; 9 bases line up with TRBD1. Germline V gives CDR1 MNHEY, CDR2 SMNVEV (reference sequence). After removal of 4 bases from V and 0 bases from J, the junction contained 10 bases not matched to a gene. The CDR3 is 19 amino acids. CDR3 bases: TGTGCCAGCAGTTCCCAATCCGGGACAGGGAGCTCCTATAATTCACCCCTCCACTTT. The encoded protein is CASSSQSGTGSSYNSPLHF.

This clone was picked up a small number of times. This chain joins TRBV7-8 and TRBJ1-4; TRBD1 agrees at 8 bases. With V trimmed by 4 bases and J by 0 bases, 1 base remained unmatched. Germline CDR1 and CDR2: SGHVS and FQNEAQ. The CDR3 runs to 15 residues. The CDR3 DNA reads TGTGCCAGCAGCTGGGGACAGGCAACTAATGAAAAACTGTTTTTT. Residues: CASSWGQATNEKLFF.

The J gene is TRBJ2-7, the V gene TRBV28; no reliable D call. Trimming stripped 10 bases from V and 6 bases from J, with 13 bases between. CDR3 length: 11 residues. CDR1 and CDR2 (germline): MDHEN, SYDVKM. DNA for the CDR3: TGTGCCACCGAACTCACAGCCGAGCAGTACTTC. This sequence encodes CATELTAEQYF.

This clone was detected a few times. The rearrangement links TRBV28 to TRBJ1-1, with D uncertain. This CDR3 is 13 amino acids long. Germline V gives CDR1 MDHEN, CDR2 SYDVKM. V was shortened by 7 bases and J by 10 bases, with 19 bases between the two germline ends. Here the CDR3 reads CASIHGSGSAAFF. CDR3 DNA sequence: TGTGCCAGCATCCACGGGTCGGGGTCAGCAGCTTTCTTT.

The chain carries TRBV27 and TRBJ2-3; 8 bases are shared with TRBD2. The CDR3 sequence is 15 residues long. V lost 3 bases, J lost 4 bases, and 6 bases stayed unmatched. Germline assignment: CDR1 MNHEY and CDR2 SMNVEV (reference sequence). The CDR3 DNA reads as TGTGCCAGCAGTTTCATTATAGCGGGACCAGATACGCAGTATTTT. This translates into CASSFIIAGPDTQYF.

The chain couples TRBV30 to TRBJ1-2; 8 bases align to TRBD1. The ends lost 8 bases at V and 5 bases at J; junction bases unmatched: 7. This CDR3 spans 12 amino acids. Germline V lookup: CDR1 GTSNPN, CDR2 SVGIG (reference sequence). The CDR3: CAGMTGAYGYTF. CDR3 in DNA: TGTGCCGGAATGACAGGGGCATATGGCTACACCTTC.

The V call is TRBV6-5, the J call TRBJ1-1; D unresolved. Trimming removed 0 bases from V and 1 base from J, with 9 bases in between. Germline CDR1 MNHEY, CDR2 SVGAGI. CDR3 length: 15 amino acids. The CDR3 reads CASSYSNRKNTEAFF. As DNA, the CDR3 is TGTGCCAGCAGTTACTCGAACAGAAAGAACACTGAAGCTTTCTTT.

This chain joins TRBV28 and TRBJ1-1; 8 bases fit TRBD1. J lost 4 bases, V lost 7 bases, and 14 bases had no gene match. The CDR3 totals 16 residues. CDR1 is MDHEN and CDR2 is SYDVKM in the germline V gene. The CDR3 sequence is CASTQEWTGRSTEAFF. CDR3 in DNA: TGTGCCAGCACCCAAGAATGGACAGGGCGGAGCACTGAAGCTTTCTTT.

This chain links TRBV28 with TRBJ1-2; possible D gene TRBD1, 5 bases. The germline V gene has CDR1 MDHEN and CDR2 SYDVKM. The CDR3 contains 16 residues. Between the trimmed V and J ends, which lost 3 bases and 2 bases, there was a span of 16 bases. The CDR3: CASSLGGSTANYGYTF. CDR3 bases: TGTGCCAGCAGTTTGGGGGGATCAACAGCCAACTATGGCTACACCTTC.

This rearrangement joins TRBV5-1 to TRBJ2-7, with TRBD1 as a possible D gene (6 bases). Trimming cost V 0 bases and J 6 bases, with 13 bases left between them. This CDR3 is 14 amino acids long. Per germline, CDR1 SGHRS and CDR2 YFSETQ. This chain's CDR3 is CASSLGTGSGEQYF. CDR3 sequence (DNA): TGCGCCAGCAGCTTGGGCACAGGGTCGGGCGAGCAGTACTTC.